A selection of T cell receptor beta chains follows, all from one sample in a study of cytomegalovirus exposure and HLA in healthy donors. The assay was immunoSEQ multiplex PCR, and TCRdb's table has in-frame clones only and misses some. The sample contains roughly 110,000 clones, 70% of which appear only once. Sequences were obtained from PBMCs. These receptor sequences come from a young man in good health and CMV-seropositive. Each CDR3 is given with its conserved first and last residue. A D gene is named only where the DNA matches it firmly. Some rows have no size entry. The others give once, few or many, or a class for an expanded clone.

TRBV5-4	-	TRBJ1-1	-	CASSLARDTEAFF	TGTGCCAGCAGCTTGGCCCGAGACACTGAAGCTTTCTTT
TRBV9	-	TRBJ2-3	once	CASSVAASLGGTQYF	TGTGCCAGCAGCGTTGCGGCGAGCCTCGGTGGGACGCAGTATTTT
TRBV19	-	TRBJ1-2	few	CASSIFPGHTPTNYGYTF	TGTGCCAGTAGTATATTCCCTGGACATACCCCTACTAACTATGGCTACACCTTC
TRBV10-3	TRBD2	TRBJ2-3	-	CAISLGTKDTQYF	TGTGCCATCAGCCTCGGGACTAAGGATACGCAGTATTTT
TRBV6-1	TRBD1	TRBJ1-1	few	CASSQSGGPEAFF	TGTGCCAGCTCTCAGTCAGGGGGTCCTGAAGCTTTCTTT
TRBV27	-	TRBJ2-1	-	CASSSDSWYNEQFF	TGTGCCAGCAGTTCGGACTCGTGGTACAATGAGCAGTTCTTC
TRBV18	-	TRBJ2-2	-	CASSPRRQRTGELFF	TGTGCCAGCTCACCAAGGAGACAGCGCACCGGGGAGCTGTTTTTT
TRBV2	TRBD2	TRBJ2-3	-	CASSEPMTSGGSADTQYF	TGTGCCAGCAGTGAGCCGATGACTAGCGGGGGTTCGGCAGATACGCAGTATTTT
TRBV25-1	TRBD1	TRBJ2-1	-	CASSELGTGVNEQFF	TGTGCCAGCAGTGAATTAGGGACAGGGGTCAATGAGCAGTTCTTC
TRBV6-5	TRBD1	TRBJ1-4	-	CASSYSPTGRGEKLFF	TGTGCCAGCAGTTACTCTCCGACAGGGCGCGGTGAAAAACTGTTTTTT
TRBV27	-	TRBJ1-3	-	CASSSLGVLSGNTIYF	TGTGCCAGCAGTTCCCTAGGGGTACTCTCTGGAAACACCATATATTTT
TRBV9	-	TRBJ1-4	-	CASSVGPAGGTNEKLFF	TGTGCCAGCAGCGTAGGCCCGGCGGGGGGAACTAATGAAAAACTGTTTTTT
TRBV5-1	TRBD2	TRBJ2-3	-	CASQERGGAPTQYF	TGCGCCAGCCAAGAGCGGGGAGGTGCGCCTACGCAGTATTTT
TRBV27	TRBD2	TRBJ2-1	-	CASTGGLWVGRGNEQFF	TGTGCCAGCACCGGAGGCCTTTGGGTGGGGAGGGGCAATGAGCAGTTCTTC
TRBV30	TRBD2	TRBJ2-2	-	CAWSPAGGLNTGELFF	TGTGCCTGGAGTCCAGCGGGAGGCCTTAACACCGGGGAGCTGTTTTTT
TRBV6-5	TRBD1	TRBJ2-5	few	CASSYGSTGRKTQYF	TGTGCCAGCAGTTACGGTTCGACAGGGCGAAAGACCCAGTACTTC
TRBV9	TRBD2	TRBJ2-1	few	CASSVAPSRPSGPYNEQFF	TGTGCCAGCAGCGTAGCCCCATCCCGACCTAGCGGTCCCTACAATGAGCAGTTCTTC
TRBV5-1	TRBD2	TRBJ2-3	-	CASRPGGESTDTQYF	TGCGCCAGCAGGCCGGGGGGGGAGAGTACAGATACGCAGTATTTT
TRBV1	-	TRBJ1-2	-	CTSSQDRRTDHGYTF	TGCACCAGCAGCCAAGATCGACGTACAGATCATGGCTACACCTTC
TRBV29-1	TRBD2	TRBJ2-2	-	CSVGGGNTGELFF	TGCAGCGTCGGGGGGGGAAACACCGGGGAGCTGTTTTTT
TRBV12-5	TRBD1	TRBJ1-4	-	CASGPGQGFEKLFF	TGTGCTAGTGGACCGGGACAGGGATTCGAAAAACTGTTTTTT
TRBV15	TRBD1	TRBJ1-2	-	CATSLPRDRGRGWEGYTF	TGTGCCACCAGCCTGCCTCGGGACAGGGGGCGAGGATGGGAGGGCTACACCTTC
TRBV9	TRBD2	TRBJ2-2	-	CASSVRERGGELFF	TGTGCCAGCAGCGTGCGGGAGAGAGGCGGGGAGCTGTTTTTT
TRBV5-1	-	TRBJ1-2	-	CASSPPGTVGVGYTF	TGCGCCAGCAGCCCGCCCGGGACTGTCGGGGTTGGCTACACCTTC
TRBV2	-	TRBJ1-3	once	CASSPRRGGNTIYF	TGTGCCAGCAGTCCCCGGCGGGGAGGAAACACCATATATTTT
TRBV5-1	TRBD1	TRBJ1-1	few	CASRSVQGIGSDEAFF	TGCGCCAGCAGAAGTGTACAGGGGATCGGCTCGGATGAAGCTTTCTTT
TRBV7-2	TRBD1	TRBJ1-2	-	CASSLGTGGVNYGYTF	TGTGCCAGCAGCTTGGGGACAGGGGGCGTCAACTATGGCTACACCTTC
TRBV7-2	TRBD1	TRBJ1-1	-	CASSPGGGTEAFF	TGTGCCAGCAGCCCAGGGGGCGGAACTGAAGCTTTCTTT
TRBV2	TRBD1	TRBJ1-2	-	CASGTGFNYGYTF	TGTGCCAGCGGGACAGGATTTAACTATGGCTACACCTTC
TRBV30	-	TRBJ1-6	few	CAWSFGGSYNSPLHF	TGTGCCTGGAGTTTTGGAGGCTCCTATAATTCACCCCTCCACTTT
TRBV15	TRBD2	TRBJ2-6	-	CATSLRPGTSGFSGANVLTF	TGTGCCACCAGCCTCCGCCCCGGGACTAGCGGCTTCTCTGGGGCCAACGTCCTGACTTTC
TRBV6-6	TRBD1	TRBJ1-1	-	CASNQRDRNTEAFF	TGTGCCAGCAATCAAAGGGACAGGAACACTGAAGCTTTCTTT
TRBV5-1	TRBD2	TRBJ2-7	once	CASSGGLAGGSYEQYF	TGCGCCAGCAGCGGGGGACTAGCGGGGGGTTCCTACGAGCAGTACTTC
TRBV10-3	TRBD1	TRBJ1-2	once	CAISDDRQGYGYTF	TGTGCCATCAGTGATGATCGACAGGGCTATGGCTACACCTTC
TRBV7-2	-	TRBJ1-1	few	CASSLTVISSTEAFF	TGTGCCAGCAGTCTAACAGTGATTAGTAGCACTGAAGCTTTCTTT
TRBV5-5	TRBD1	TRBJ1-3	-	CASSSGQSGNTIYF	TGTGCCAGCAGCTCGGGACAGTCTGGAAACACCATATATTTT
TRBV11-2	-	TRBJ2-7	-	CASSFGGYEQYF	TGTGCCAGCAGCTTCGGGGGCTACGAGCAGTACTTC
TRBV7-3	-	TRBJ2-3	-	CASSLTGGYTDTQYF	TGTGCCAGCAGCTTAACAGGGGGTTACACAGATACGCAGTATTTT
TRBV18	-	TRBJ1-6	-	CASSPGVGDSPLHF	TGTGCCAGCTCACCAGGAGTTGGCGATTCACCCCTCCACTTT
TRBV6-5	-	TRBJ1-1	once	CASSYTSTSTEAFF	TGTGCCAGCAGTTATACCTCCACGAGTACTGAAGCTTTCTTT
TRBV5-1	-	TRBJ2-5	once	CASSLDHEYQETQYF	TGCGCCAGCAGCTTGGACCATGAGTACCAAGAGACCCAGTACTTC